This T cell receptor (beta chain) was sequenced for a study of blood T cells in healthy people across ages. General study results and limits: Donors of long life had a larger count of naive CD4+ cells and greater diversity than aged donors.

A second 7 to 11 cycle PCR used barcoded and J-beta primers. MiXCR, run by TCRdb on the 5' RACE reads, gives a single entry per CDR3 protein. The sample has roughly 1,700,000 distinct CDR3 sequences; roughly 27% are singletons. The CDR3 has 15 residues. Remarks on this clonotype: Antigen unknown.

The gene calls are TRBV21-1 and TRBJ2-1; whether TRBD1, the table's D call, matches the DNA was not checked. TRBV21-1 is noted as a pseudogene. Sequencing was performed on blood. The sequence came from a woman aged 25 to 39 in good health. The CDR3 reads CASSNRESSYNEQFF. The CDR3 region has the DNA TGTGCCAGCAGCAACCGGGAGAGCTCCTACAATGAGCAGTTCTTC.